This T cell receptor (beta chain) was sequenced for a study of human T cells and chemical hapten exposure (dated by TCRdb to 2020 to 2023). Concerning the study at large: For sensitization, 2% DPC in acetone was applied to a 2 cm by 2 cm area of upper inner arm skin. Patients additionally received weekly therapeutic DPC doses to the scalp throughout the approximately 25-week study period. Patch testing was performed on the upper back with Finn chambers containing 0.01% DPC, and the patch tests were scored after 6 days according to International Contact Dermatitis Research Group standards. Alopecia areata with under or over 50% scalp involvement, alopecia totalis and alopecia universalis were represented in the patient cohort, which was mostly female. Libraries were pooled for sequencing, and variation in per-sample TCR yields was attributed mainly to small differences in library volumes within the pool. The study tracked peripheral blood TCR repertoire changes in vivo during primary and secondary sensitization to the hapten diphenylcyclopropenone (DPC) in alopecia patients. Blood samples were taken from patients before sensitization (week 0) and at 2, 6 and about 24 weeks after DPC sensitization. Some 29 alopecia patients provided blood for TCR sequencing at one to four time points (pre-sensitization, 2, 6 and 24 weeks).

From the cysteine up to the phenylalanine, the CDR3 has a length of 14 residues. Only the CDR3 part of the read is kept: 42 bases, read in frame from the first base. Trimmed from V: 5 bases; trimmed from J: 4 bases; junction bases lacking a gene match: 3. CDR1 and CDR2, looked up from the germline V gene, are SGHTA and FQGNSA. In this sample, this clonotype turned up many times. There is no known antigen for this receptor. Base-call qualities are not available, and no considerably larger clone is one nucleotide away. Interpreted using the paper, the time point label stands for: patch test 3, about 24 weeks after DPC sensitization. The treatment or condition label on this specimen signifies: therapeutic diphenylcyclopropenone sensitization with weekly scalp DPC. At each patch-test visit, blood was drawn before the patch test was applied. Patients were considered eligible if aged 18 to 70, diagnosed with alopecia and deemed suitable for DPC therapy, and patients were excluded if pregnant. Total RNA was extracted from unfractionated whole blood that had been collected in Tempus Blood RNA tubes.

The investigation overall reported the following: No change with DPC sensitization was found in the number of TCRs above 1 in 1000 frequency, and no evidence of global repertoire structure alterations was found. Patch test score correlated positively with the number of PT1 expanded TCRs, reaching significance at thresholds 8, 16 and 32 but not at 4. Repeated subsampling changed both the strength of the expansion versus patch-test correlation and the threshold at which the correlation became significant. Expanded TCRs formed significantly more large CDR3 similarity clusters than pre-sensitization or healthy control sets, consistent with antigen-driven responses. All patients had alopecia, a presumed autoimmune disease, so their immune response might differ from that of healthy individuals.

Library creation used RACE. TCRdb shows the sequencer as NextSeq 500. During library preparation, unique molecular identifiers were attached to individual cDNA molecules so that TCRs could be counted in a quantitative, reproducible way. From each blood RNA sample, both TCR alpha and TCR beta chains were sequenced. In the original analysis: Samples had a median of roughly 99,000 TCRs, with a range from roughly 23,224 to 700,000. V, J and CDR3 annotation of the TCR reads was carried out using the Decombinator software suite. Every sample was subsampled to the same number of TCRs (28,000) for the PS versus PT1 abundance plots. Expanded TCRs were defined as absent before sensitization and observed at least eight times at the 2-week time point. TCRdb redid the processing of the public reads, applying fastp at Q25 and MiXCR, and retained in-frame beta chains. Merged by CDR3 protein, the rows form single entries marked with the most common genes and DNA. None of the V and J calls come from the authors' own analysis; TCRdb made them. The sample data list more than 70,000 distinct CDR3 sequences, and 9.5% to 13% of these were observed just once. The top ten clones comprise more than 1% of the sample.

Specimen: whole blood, collected in connection with sensitization to the hapten diphenylcyclopropenone (DPC). The receptor comes from a young woman with alopecia areata. Some clones in this sample may be carry-over from other donors' samples. The chain was built from TRBV7-2 and TRBJ2-1; 9 bases in between match TRBD2. The CDR3 here reads CASSPTSGYNEQFF. The DNA reads TGTGCCAGCAGCCCGACTAGCGGTTACAATGAGCAGTTCTTC.